This T cell receptor (beta chain) comes out of a study of T-cell memory formation after mild COVID-19. Germline CDR1 KGHDR, CDR2 SFDVKD. V dropped 2 bases and J dropped 6; count of bases not matched to a gene: 3. This CDR3 comprises 16 residues. TCRdb used MiXCR to reprocess the 5' RACE reads, holding one entry per CDR3 protein. The data show more than 120,000 distinct CDR3 sequences, with roughly 19% seen just once and approximately 2.4% held by the top ten. This clonotype was observed a few times. The chain recombines TRBV24-1 with TRBJ2-1; 13 bases are shared with TRBD2. The sample consisted of PBMCs or a T cell subset sorted from them (not recorded which). The sequence was collected from an adult woman who had mild COVID-19 (a few samples of this study predate the infection). Cell type and time point are not known. This CDR3 reads CATSDSTSGGFNEQFF. DNA of the CDR3: TGTGCCACCAGTGATTCGACTAGCGGGGGGTTCAATGAGCAGTTCTTC.